Below are 4 T cell receptor beta chains sequenced from a single sample in a study of PD-1 blockade in classical Hodgkin lymphoma. Time point defined: cycle 4 day 1 (C4D1), after more than five weeks of nivolumab. Every patient experienced relapse after autologous stem cell transplantation, and brentuximab vedotin exposure varied. Using immunoSEQ multiplex PCR, the repertoire was profiled, and TCRdb retains in-frame clones only, with some absent. This table holds 28,000 or so clones, over 60% found once. The sample in question was peripheral blood mononuclear cells (PBMCs), obtained before the fourth cycle of nivolumab. These receptors were taken from a human donor with classical Hodgkin lymphoma.

The V and J genes are TRBV28 and TRBJ2-5; 11 nucleotides match TRBD2. This CDR3 spans 16 amino acids. With 3 bases clipped from V and 4 bases from J, the junction kept 7 bases outside the gene matches. CDR1 and CDR2 (germline): MDHEN, SYDVKM. In DNA form, the CDR3 reads TGTGCCAGCAGTTTCGGGGTAGCGGGGGGGCTAGAGACCCAGTACTTC. This gives the protein CASSFGVAGGLETQYF.

The chain carries TRBV18 and TRBJ2-1; the D is unclear. The germline CDR1 and CDR2 sequences are KGHSH and LQKENI. V shed 3 bases and J shed 4 bases, with 16 bases lying between them. This CDR3 is built from 16 residues. The CDR3 bases are TGTGCCAGCTCACCCGCGGCACAAAACGTTTACAATGAGCAGTTCTTC. Translating gives CASSPAAQNVYNEQFF. Full variable domain (outside the CDR3, taken from reference TRBV18 and TRBJ2-1): NAGVMQNPRHLVRRRGQEARLRCSPMKGHSHVYWYRQLPEEGLKFMVYLQKENIIDESGMPKERFSAEFPKEGPSILRIQQVVRGDSAAYFCASSPAAQNVYNEQFFGPGTRLTVL.

This chain joins TRBV18 and TRBJ1-4; the match to TRBD1 covers 9 bases. Germline assignment: CDR1 KGHSH and CDR2 LQKENI. The CDR3 is 18 amino acids. V lost 3 bases to trimming and J lost 6 bases; unmatched junction nucleotides: 14. The CDR3 protein is CASSPLGQGRDEDEKLFF. DNA for the CDR3: TGTGCCAGCTCACCCCTTGGACAGGGGAGGGATGAAGATGAAAAACTGTTTTTT.

The V gene is TRBV7-2, the J gene TRBJ2-2, with D unclear. The CDR3 contains 14 residues. Germline CDR1 SGHTA, CDR2 FQGNSA. Trimming cost V 6 bases and J 5 bases, with 13 bases left between them. Written as DNA, the CDR3 is TGTGCCAGCAGTCCTCCCCCACTAACCGGGGAGCTGTTTTTT. Amino acids: CASSPPPLTGELFF.